This TCR beta chain was recorded in a study of T cells in Graves' hyperthyroidism and ophthalmopathy. This CDR3 has 14 residues. Germline values: CDR1 LNHNV, CDR2 YYDKDF (reference sequence). With 4 bases clipped from V and 1 base from J, the junction kept 3 bases outside the gene matches. Stable Graves' hyperthyroidism meant no ophthalmopathy progression within 18 months. RNA transcripts gave rise to amplified TCR beta CDR3 regions. First-round RT-PCR of the TCR CDR3 relied on the HTBI primer set. TCRdb reprocessed the multiplex PCR reads with MiXCR, giving one entry per CDR3 protein. The sample has approximately 200,000 distinct CDR3 sequences, approximately 20% seen once; the top ten hold about 41%.

Sequenced: blood. V is TRBV15 and J is TRBJ2-5; 7 nucleotides align to TRBD1. This sequence was found in a man aged 35 to 55 with Graves' hyperthyroidism. The CDR3 sequence: CATSTRQGQETQYF. The CDR3 coding sequence is TGTGCCACCAGCACACGACAGGGCCAAGAGACCCAGTACTTC.